The rows below give T cell receptor beta chains drawn from one sample of a study of response to subunit inactivated influenza vaccine. Using its own MiXCR run on the RT-PCR reads, TCRdb lists one record per CDR3 protein. The sample has 500,000 to 550,000 distinct CDR3 sequences; approximately 20% are singletons. The same specimen was also included in a second study, on T cells expressing NK-cell markers.

Material: CD4+ T cells sorted from PBMCs, obtained approximately 12 days after vaccination. The receptor set was obtained from a man over 45 who received an inactivated influenza vaccine. Both conserved end residues are trimmed from each CDR3. The order of the fields is clone size, V gene, CDR3 protein. Size is omitted from some rows. Given values are once, few, many or a class for expanded clones.

size: once; V: TRBV7-2; CDR3: ASSFQGAQGTEAF
size: -; V: TRBV27; CDR3: ATRGVGSTDTQY
size: -; V: TRBV5-5; CDR3: ASSLAPGGFEQF
size: -; V: TRBV6-5; CDR3: ASSLQLANSPLH
size: medium-sized; V: TRBV12-3/TRBV12-4; CDR3: ASSFAVGQGETQY
size: few; V: TRBV6-1; CDR3: ASSPLQVMNTEAF
size: -; V: TRBV6-1; CDR3: ASTPPGSRNTEAF
size: many; V: TRBV20-1; CDR3: SAREDSLAKNIQY
size: -; V: TRBV20-1; CDR3: SARGRESNNEQF
size: -; V: TRBV11-2; CDR3: ASSPGTGGKLF
size: few; V: TRBV6-1; CDR3: ASSRTGDGELF
size: many; V: TRBV5-1; CDR3: ASSPGTPYEQY
size: few; V: TRBV10-3; CDR3: AISAGHSIATNEKLF
size: few; V: TRBV5-1; CDR3: ASSLGISNTGELF
size: -; V: TRBV11-3; CDR3: ASSSRGAAFGNEQF
size: many; V: TRBV15; CDR3: ATSRDPGDIGGNQPQH
size: many; V: TRBV20-1; CDR3: SARDPKGQITGELF
size: -; V: TRBV4-3; CDR3: ASSQEFGLAGARETQY
size: few; V: TRBV6-1; CDR3: ASNTMGDTGELF
size: few; V: TRBV6-1; CDR3: ASTQDTARKAF
size: -; V: TRBV5-5; CDR3: ASSAVTPGGDEQY
size: once; V: TRBV20-1; CDR3: SATSRNNEQF
size: few; V: TRBV5-1; CDR3: ASSYVEVRNEQF
size: -; V: TRBV6-1; CDR3: ASSLGVLRGQETQY
size: -; V: TRBV2; CDR3: ASRRGGPSGANVLT
size: -; V: TRBV15; CDR3: ATSRGENSPLH
size: -; V: TRBV5-1; CDR3: ASSLGDRFTGELF
size: few; V: TRBV5-1; CDR3: ASANSQGDRETQY
size: -; V: TRBV20-1; CDR3: SASLAGGTDTQY